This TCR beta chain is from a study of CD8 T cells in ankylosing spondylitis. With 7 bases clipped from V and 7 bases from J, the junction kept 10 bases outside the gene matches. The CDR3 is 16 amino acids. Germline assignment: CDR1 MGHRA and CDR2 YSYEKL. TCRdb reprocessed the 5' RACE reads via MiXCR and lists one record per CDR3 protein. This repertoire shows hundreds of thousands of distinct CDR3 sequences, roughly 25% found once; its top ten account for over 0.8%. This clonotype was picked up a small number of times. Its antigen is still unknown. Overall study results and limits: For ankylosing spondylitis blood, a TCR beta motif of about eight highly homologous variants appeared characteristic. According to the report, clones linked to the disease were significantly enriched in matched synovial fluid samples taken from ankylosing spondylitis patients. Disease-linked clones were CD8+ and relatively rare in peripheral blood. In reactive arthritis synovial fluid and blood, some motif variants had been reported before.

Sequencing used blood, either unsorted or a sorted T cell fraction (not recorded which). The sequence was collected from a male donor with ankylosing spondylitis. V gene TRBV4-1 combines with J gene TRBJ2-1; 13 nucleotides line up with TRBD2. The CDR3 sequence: CASTLGGLAGENEQFF. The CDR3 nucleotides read TGCGCCAGCACCCTAGGCGGACTAGCGGGAGAAAATGAGCAGTTCTTC.